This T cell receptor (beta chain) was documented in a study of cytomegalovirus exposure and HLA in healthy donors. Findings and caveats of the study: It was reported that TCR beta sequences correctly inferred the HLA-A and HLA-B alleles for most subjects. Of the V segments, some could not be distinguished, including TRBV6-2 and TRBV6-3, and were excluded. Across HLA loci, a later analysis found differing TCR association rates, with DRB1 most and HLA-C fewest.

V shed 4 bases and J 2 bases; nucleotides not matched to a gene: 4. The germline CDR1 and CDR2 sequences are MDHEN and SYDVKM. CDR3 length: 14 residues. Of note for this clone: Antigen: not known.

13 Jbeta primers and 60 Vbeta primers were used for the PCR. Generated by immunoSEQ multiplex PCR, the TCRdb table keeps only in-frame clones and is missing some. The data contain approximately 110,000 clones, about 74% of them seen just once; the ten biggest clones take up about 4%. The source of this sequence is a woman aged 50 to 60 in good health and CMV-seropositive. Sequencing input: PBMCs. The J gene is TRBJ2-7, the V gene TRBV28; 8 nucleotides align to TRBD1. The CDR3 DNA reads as TGTGCCAGCAGTTCTTACAGGGGGGCCTACGAGCAGTACTTC. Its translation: CASSSYRGAYEQYF.